The next 12 T cell receptor beta chains were all read from a single sample in a study of tumor and adjacent non-tumor tissue in lung cancer. Three rounds of nested PCR, following a modified ARM-PCR protocol, produced the TCRbeta library. TCRdb re-analysed the multiplex PCR reads in MiXCR, keeping a single row per CDR3 protein. In the table there are 70,000 to 90,000 distinct CDR3 sequences, roughly 75% of which are singletons. No cell sorting was done before RNA was extracted from the tissue. More than 3 cm separated this lung sample from the edge of the tumor. The sequenced sample was distant non-tumor lung tissue. Receptor source: a woman between 45 and 65 years old with non-small cell lung cancer.

This clonotype came up a few times. The CDR3 ends on some other residue instead of the conserved phenylalanine or tryptophan, so this is likely a read error. The J gene is TRBJ1-5, the V gene TRBV4-1; unclear D gene. The CDR3 extends over 15 amino acids. V lost 0 bases, J lost 0 bases, and 6 bases lay in between. CDR1 MGHRA and CDR2 YSYEKL come from the germline V gene. The DNA of the CDR3 is TGCGCCAGCAGCCAAGATCAAGTTAGCAATCAGCCCCAGCATCTT. It is translated as CASSQDQVSNQPQHL.

This clonotype was found many times. J is TRBJ2-7 and V is TRBV6-6; D may be TRBD1 (6 bases). This CDR3 spans 13 amino acids. V was shortened by 2 bases and J by 3 bases, with 8 bases between the two germline ends. Germline lookup yields CDR1 MNHNY and CDR2 SVGAGI (reference sequence). CDR3 in amino acids: CASSYGTLYEQYF. DNA of the CDR3: TGTGCCAGCAGTTACGGGACACTCTACGAGCAGTACTTC.

Concerning this clonotype itself: This may arise from a read error, as a much more abundant clone is one base away. This chain links TRBV5-4 with TRBJ2-7; unclear D gene. The CDR3 has 15 residues. From germline, CDR1 is SGHNT and CDR2 YYREEE (reference sequence). In DNA form, the CDR3 reads TGTGTCAGCAGCTTGGCCGGCGGTAACGCCTACGAGCAGTACTTC. Translation gives CVSSLAGGNAYEQYF. Based on the CDR3 plus reference TRBV5-4 and TRBJ2-7, the full variable domain is ETGVTQSPTHLIKTRGQQVTLRCSSQSGHNTVSWYQQALGQGPQFIFQYYREEENGRGNFPPRFSGLQFPNYSSELNVNALELDDSALYLCVSSLAGGNAYEQYFGPGTRLTVT.

This clonotype has just one count. One end of the junction is discordant with germline, which a read error may explain. The gene calls are TRBV24-1 and TRBJ2-5, with D unclear. In germline, CDR1 is KGHDR, CDR2 SFDVKD. This CDR3 contains 12 residues. This CDR3 reads CATSDLGETKYF. CDR3 DNA: TGTGCCACCAGTGATTTGGGAGAGACCAAGTACTTC.

To note about this clonotype: A read error is possible here, since a much larger clone lies one base away. The rearrangement uses TRBV14 and TRBJ2-3; D is undetermined. This CDR3 is 13 amino acids long. Germline V lookup: CDR1 SGHDN, CDR2 FVKESK. The CDR3 protein is CANSQELGDTQYF. DNA for the CDR3: TGTGCCAACAGCCAGGAACTGGGAGATACGCAGTATTTT.

V usage is TRBV6-5 and J usage is TRBJ2-1; weak D call: TRBD2 (6 bases). Per the germline V gene, CDR1 is MNHEY and CDR2 is SVGAGI. The CDR3 is 15 amino acids. Between the trimmed V and J ends, which lost 6 bases and 15 bases, there was a span of 27 bases. The DNA for the CDR3 is TGTGCCAGCAGCCTAGAGCGGGCCTCCTACAATGTGCGGTTCTTC. This encodes CASSLERASYNVRFF.

As concerns this clonotype: In this CDR3 the conserved last residue, phenylalanine or tryptophan, is missing, so a read error is likely. CDR3 residues: CVSSLTRFTGELFL. CDR3 coding DNA: TGTGTCAGCAGCCTCACTAGATTCACCGGGGAGCTGTTTCTT. The chain links TRBV11-3 to TRBJ2-2; the D gene is possibly TRBD2 (5 bases). The CDR3 totals 14 residues. Germline CDR1 reads SGHNT; CDR2 reads YENEEA.

Notes on this clonotype: This CDR3 is missing its conserved last phenylalanine or tryptophan, likely due to a read error. The chain combines TRBV11-2 with TRBJ2-5; 7 nucleotides match TRBD2. This CDR3 is 13 amino acids long. Germline V gives CDR1 SGHAT, CDR2 FQNNGV. The CDR3 spells CASRLDPASGQYI. The CDR3 bases are TGTGCCAGCAGATTAGATCCGGCTAGCGGACAGTACATC.

About this clonotype itself: In this CDR3 the conserved last residue, phenylalanine or tryptophan, is missing, so a read error is likely. This chain joins TRBV6-2 or TRBV6-3 and TRBJ1-5; D perhaps matches TRBD1 (6 bases). TRBJ2-3 explains the end of the DNA better; the J call may be wrong. There are 16 residues in the CDR3. The germline CDR1 and CDR2 sequences are MNHEY and SVGEGT. CDR3 coding DNA: TGTGCCAGCAGCCCCACCCAAGGGGGATACACTCAGCCCCAGTATTTG. Its translation: CASSPTQGGYTQPQYL.

This chain links TRBV24-1 with TRBJ2-3; tentatively, D is TRBD1 (5 bases). V lost 9 bases and J 5 bases, leaving 14 bases between the germline ends. This CDR3 comprises 13 residues. CDR1 KGHDR and CDR2 SFDVKD come from the germline V gene. The CDR3 DNA follows: TGTGCCACCTGTGGGCAGGGTATAGATACGCAGTATTTT. Translated: CATCGQGIDTQYF.

The chain combines TRBV19 with TRBJ2-1; maybe TRBD1 (5 bases). This CDR3 region has 14 residues. Trimming shortened V by 1 base and J by 4 bases, and 8 bases separated the two germline ends. Germline V gene data show CDR1 as LNHDA and CDR2 as SQIVND (reference sequence). The CDR3 reads CASSIATDYNEQFF. Written as DNA, the CDR3 is TGTGCCAGTAGTATAGCGACAGATTACAATGAGCAGTTCTTC.

There are many counts of this clonotype. V gene TRBV28 combines with J gene TRBJ2-7; unclear D gene. Trimming removed 8 bases from V and 0 bases from J, with 11 bases in between. CDR3 size: 13 residues. Per germline, CDR1 MDHEN and CDR2 SYDVKM. This CDR3 is CASEEVSSYEQYF. The DNA for the CDR3 is TGTGCCAGCGAAGAGGTCAGCTCCTACGAGCAGTACTTC.